The 20 T cell receptor beta chains below come from one sample, sequenced in a study of Ad26.COV2.S vaccination and SARS-CoV-2 variants (dated by TCRdb to about 2021). Interpreted using the paper, the treatment or condition label stands for: some 20 received Ad26.COV2.S at low or high dose, single or two shots; about 5 received placebo; per-sample allocation not given. For vaccine and placebo recipients, repertoires were sequenced using samples collected on day 63 after the first injection. Preparation of the library involved the immunoSEQ multiplex PCR assay. Entries here come from immuneACCESS through TCRdb and include only in-frame sequences with V and J called. Some clones fail to appear in such tables; in the studies checked, an unresolved V gene covers under half of the shortfall, and the cause of the remainder is unknown. Counted in this sample were 250,000 to 300,000 clones; 80% to 90% of them appeared once. The ten largest clones capture 3% to 4% of the sample.

The material was peripheral blood, obtained in a trial of Ad26.COV2.S vaccine versus placebo. These TCRs come from a person between 18 and 59 years old who received the Ad26.COV2.S COVID-19 vaccine or a placebo.

The rearrangement joins TRBV3-1 (or the pseudogene TRBV3-2) to TRBJ1-1; D remains unclear. The CDR3 has 12 amino acids. Germline CDR1 LGHDT, CDR2 YNNKEL (reference sequence). Trimming removed 3 bases from V and 3 bases from J, with 5 bases in between. The CDR3: CASSHGYTEAFF. The DNA of the CDR3 is TGTGCCAGCAGCCATGGATACACTGAAGCTTTCTTT.

The gene calls are TRBV6-5 and TRBJ1-6, with D perhaps TRBD1 (6 bases). Germline CDR1 is MNHEY and CDR2 is SVGAGI. V was clipped by 7 bases and J by 14 bases, with 12 bases between them. This CDR3 is 11 amino acids long. CDR3 protein: CASTNRDTLHF. The CDR3, as DNA: TGTGCCAGCACGAACCGGGACACCCTCCACTTT.

The chain carries TRBV28 and TRBJ1-2; D unresolved. This CDR3 has 16 residues. Germline values: CDR1 MDHEN, CDR2 SYDVKM. Trimming pared 0 bases from V and 0 bases from J, leaving 11 bases between. The CDR3 region has the DNA TGTGCCAGCAGTTTATGGACATCCTCCTCTAACTATGGCTACACCTTC. This encodes CASSLWTSSSNYGYTF.

The table lists this clone with a count of one. This rearrangement joins TRBV18 to TRBJ1-1, with 8 bases identical to TRBD1. V lost 6 bases and J lost 10; bases outside the gene matches: 4. This CDR3 comprises 11 residues. From germline, CDR1 is KGHSH and CDR2 LQKENI. The DNA of the CDR3 is TGTGCCAGCTCGATAGACAGGGGAGCTTTCTTT. This translates into CASSIDRGAFF.

The V call is TRBV19, the J call TRBJ1-2; D call uncertain. The V and J ends lost 3 bases and 0 bases respectively, with 11 bases between them. Germline assignment: CDR1 LNHDA and CDR2 SQIVND (reference sequence). The CDR3 has 15 residues. Here the CDR3 DNA reads TGTGCCAGTAGTATCCGGACTGGAGCTAACTATGGCTACACCTTC. Protein sequence: CASSIRTGANYGYTF.

The chain is built from TRBV7-2 and TRBJ1-1; D gene uncertain. V gave up 5 bases and J gave up 2 bases, with 9 bases separating them. CDR3 length: 13 amino acids. The V gene's germline CDR1 is SGHTA and CDR2 FQGNSA. The chain's CDR3 is CASSLNFNTEAFF. The CDR3 region has the DNA TGTGCCAGCAGCCTCAACTTTAACACTGAAGCTTTCTTT.

This clone was counted a few times. The V call is TRBV9, the J call TRBJ2-1; TRBD1 is a possible D gene (5 bases). Trimming pared 0 bases from V and 7 bases from J, leaving 11 bases between. In germline, CDR1 is SGDLS, CDR2 YYNGEE. CDR3 size: 14 residues. CDR3: CASSVGGSGNEQFF. The CDR3 coding sequence is TGTGCCAGCAGCGTAGGGGGCTCTGGGAATGAGCAGTTCTTC.

This chain links TRBV19 with TRBJ1-5, with 8 positions matching TRBD1. V was pared by 0 bases and J by 7 bases, with 14 bases of the junction left unmatched. The CDR3 is 18 residues long. The germline CDR1 and CDR2 sequences are LNHDA and SQIVND (reference sequence). As DNA, the CDR3 is TGTGCCAGTAGTATAGATCTATTTGACAGGGGAATGGGACAGCCCCAGCATTTT. As protein: CASSIDLFDRGMGQPQHF.

The J gene is TRBJ2-3, the V gene TRBV29-1; D is undetermined. This CDR3 comprises 13 residues. Deletions cut 4 bases from V and 2 bases from J, with 10 bases between. Germline CDR1 and CDR2: SQVTM and ANQGSEA. The CDR3 reads CSVVQEFTDTQYF. Written as DNA, the CDR3 is TGCAGCGTTGTTCAGGAGTTCACAGATACGCAGTATTTT.

The chain links TRBV3-1 (or the pseudogene TRBV3-2) to TRBJ1-1; D not certain. CDR1 and CDR2 from the germline V gene are LGHDT and YNNKEL (reference sequence). V lost 3 bases to trimming and J lost 1 base, with 21 bases between them. CDR3 length equals 18 residues. The CDR3 DNA reads TGTGCCAGCAGCCACCCAACCGCAAAGACAAACCCGAACACTGAAGCTTTCTTT. Amino acid sequence: CASSHPTAKTNPNTEAFF.

The chain uses TRBV24-1 and TRBJ2-1; perhaps TRBD2 as D (5 bases). Looked up from germline, CDR1 is KGHDR and CDR2 is SFDVKD. This CDR3 region has 12 residues. The V and J ends lost 8 bases and 8 bases respectively, with 12 bases between them. The CDR3 loop reads CATKGSRDEQFF. CDR3 DNA: TGTGCCACCAAAGGGAGTCGCGATGAGCAGTTCTTC.

The chain combines TRBV29-1 with TRBJ2-7; 9 bases line up with TRBD2. The junction had 14 bases not matched to a gene; V was cut back by 6 bases and J by 2 bases. CDR3 length equals 16 residues. CDR1 and CDR2 from the germline V gene are SQVTM and ANQGSEA. CDR3 nucleotides: TGCAGCGTAAAGGCGTCTAGCGGGGCCCTAGCCTACGAGCAGTACTTC. Amino acid sequence: CSVKASSGALAYEQYF.

The V and J genes are TRBV5-1 and TRBJ1-2; D is unresolved. V was pared by 4 bases and J by 10 bases, with 20 bases between. Per germline, CDR1 SGHRS and CDR2 YFSETQ. The CDR3 covers 14 residues. The DNA of the CDR3 is TGCGCCAGCAGCATGGTCGGGAATGAGGGAGACTACACCTTC. Encoded protein: CASSMVGNEGDYTF.

This chain links TRBV6-5 with TRBJ1-2; D is unclear. The CDR3 consists of 14 residues. Germline values: CDR1 MNHEY, CDR2 SVGAGI. V was cut by 4 bases and J by 2 bases, with 11 bases left in between. The CDR3 spells CASSLRGGNYGYTF. The CDR3 coding sequence is TGTGCCAGCAGTTTACGCGGAGGGAACTATGGCTACACCTTC.

J is TRBJ1-2 and V is TRBV19, with D possibly matching TRBD1 (6 bases). Trimming took off 5 bases at V and 4 bases at J, with 20 bases between the two ends. Germline V gene lookup returns CDR1 LNHDA and CDR2 SQIVND (reference sequence). The CDR3 loop spans 16 amino acids. The CDR3 DNA sequence: TGTGCCAGTAGTGGGATAGGGGGAGGTTCCCCCTATGGCTACACCTTC. Amino acid sequence: CASSGIGGGSPYGYTF.

The CDR3 sequence is CASSDRGSGNTIYF. Here the CDR3 DNA reads TGCGCCAGCAGTGACAGGGGCTCTGGAAACACCATATATTTT. This sequence joins TRBV10-1 and TRBJ1-3; D might be TRBD1 (6 bases). The V end lost 3 bases, the J end lost 0 bases, and 6 bases lay between the germline ends. CDR1 WNHNN and CDR2 SYGVQD come from the germline V gene (reference sequence). The CDR3 length is 14 residues.

V is TRBV6-5 and J is TRBJ2-7; a weak D match, TRBD2 (6 bases). The germline gives CDR1 MNHEY, CDR2 SVGAGI. The V end was cut by 0 bases, the J end by 4 bases, with 13 bases between. The CDR3 is made up of 15 amino acids. In DNA, the CDR3 is TGTGCCAGCAGTTACTCAGGACTTGGGAGGTACGAGCAGTACTTC. This sequence encodes CASSYSGLGRYEQYF.

The chain uses TRBV19 and TRBJ2-1; 7 nucleotides agree with TRBD2. Trimming cost V 5 bases and J 0 bases; bases outside gene matches: 1. The germline V gene encodes CDR1 LNHDA and CDR2 SQIVND (reference sequence). This CDR3 is built from 14 residues. In DNA form, the CDR3 reads TGTGCCAGTAGTCTAGCGGCCTCCTACAATGAGCAGTTCTTC. Amino acid sequence: CASSLAASYNEQFF.

The V call is TRBV5-1, the J call TRBJ2-1, with TRBD1 as a possible D gene (6 bases). The CDR3 consists of 11 residues. V was cut by 2 bases and J by 10 bases, with 7 bases left in between. Germline V lookup: CDR1 SGHRS, CDR2 YFSETQ. CDR3 in amino acids: CASSFDREQFF. CDR3 in DNA: TGCGCCAGCAGCTTCGACAGGGAGCAGTTCTTC.

In DNA, the CDR3 is TGTGCCAGCAGCCAAGATACTAGATCCGACGAGCAGTACTTC. Its translation is CASSQDTRSDEQYF. This chain uses TRBV4-2 with TRBJ2-7, with D maybe TRBD2 (5 bases). This CDR3 region has 14 residues. V was cut by 0 bases and J by 5 bases, with 11 bases left in between. Germline assignment: CDR1 LGHNA and CDR2 YNFKEQ.